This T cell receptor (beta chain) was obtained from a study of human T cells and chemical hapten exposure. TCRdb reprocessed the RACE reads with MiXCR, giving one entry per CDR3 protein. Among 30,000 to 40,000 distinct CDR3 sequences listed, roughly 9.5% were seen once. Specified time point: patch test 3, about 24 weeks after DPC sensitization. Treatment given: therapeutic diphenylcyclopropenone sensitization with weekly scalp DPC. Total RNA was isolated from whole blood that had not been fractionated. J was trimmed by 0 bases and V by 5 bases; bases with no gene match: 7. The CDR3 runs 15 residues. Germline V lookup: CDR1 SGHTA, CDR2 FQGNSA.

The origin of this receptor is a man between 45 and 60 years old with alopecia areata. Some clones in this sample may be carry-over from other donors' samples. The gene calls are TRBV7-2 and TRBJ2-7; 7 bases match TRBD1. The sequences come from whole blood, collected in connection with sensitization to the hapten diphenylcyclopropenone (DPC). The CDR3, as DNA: TGTGCCAGCAGCCTAGGACAGGCTCGCTCCTACGAGCAGTACTTC. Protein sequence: CASSLGQARSYEQYF.